The 8 T cell receptor beta chains in this list originate from one sample, sequenced in a study of cytomegalovirus exposure and HLA in healthy donors. Both 60 Vbeta primers and 13 Jbeta primers went into the PCR. Libraries were prepared by immunoSEQ multiplex PCR; TCRdb keeps only in-frame clonotypes and omits some of them. The sample has some 110,000 clones; around 80% are singletons. The sample consisted of PBMCs. The receptors derive from a man aged 35-49 years in good health and CMV-seropositive.

The chain couples TRBV2 to TRBJ2-3; possibly TRBD1 for D (5 bases). Germline values: CDR1 SNHLY, CDR2 FYNNEI. The CDR3 loop spans 14 amino acids. V lost 4 bases and J lost 11, with 19 bases in between. The CDR3 bases are TGTGCCAGCAGTGGACGCCCCCAGGGTCTACAGCAGTATTTT. As protein: CASSGRPQGLQQYF.

The V gene is TRBV2, the J gene TRBJ2-2, with 10 bases lining up with TRBD2. The junction had 3 bases not matched to a gene; V was cut back by 4 bases and J by 1 base. The CDR3 sequence is 16 residues long. Germline CDR1 is SNHLY and CDR2 is FYNNEI. This chain's CDR3 is CASSASGGGNTGELFF. The CDR3 nucleotides are TGTGCCAGCAGTGCAAGCGGGGGGGGGAACACCGGGGAGCTGTTTTTT.

The chain links TRBV6-4 to TRBJ1-6; a possible D gene is TRBD1 (6 bases). The CDR3 spans 14 residues. The ends were cut back, 4 bases at V and 8 bases at J, with 12 bases in the middle. Germline values: CDR1 MRHNA, CDR2 SNTAGT. Here the CDR3 reads CASSVVQGDSPLHF. The CDR3 DNA reads as TGTGCCAGCAGTGTGGTACAGGGTGATTCACCCCTCCACTTT.

There are a few counts of this clone. This chain uses TRBV19 with TRBJ2-6, with D tentatively TRBD2 (5 bases). With 4 bases removed from V and 2 bases from J, the gap between germline ends came to 12 bases. Germline assignment: CDR1 LNHDA and CDR2 SQIVND (reference sequence). The CDR3 is 16 residues long. CDR3 in DNA: TGTGCCAGTAGTAGGTTGCGGACTGCTGGGGCCAACGTCCTGACTTTC. Translating it yields CASSRLRTAGANVLTF.

This clone came up once. The rearrangement uses TRBV5-4 and TRBJ2-7, with a weak D call TRBD2 (6 bases). The CDR3 covers 12 residues. CDR1 is SGHNT and CDR2 is YYREEE in the germline V gene (reference sequence). Deletions cut 3 bases from V and 7 bases from J, with 11 bases between. The DNA of the CDR3 is TGTGCCAGCAGCTGGGACTCCATGGAGCAGTACTTC. This codes for CASSWDSMEQYF. Together with reference TRBV5-4 and TRBJ2-7, the CDR3 gives the full variable domain: ETGVTQSPTHLIKTRGQQVTLRCSSQSGHNTVSWYQQALGQGPQFIFQYYREEENGRGNFPPRFSGLQFPNYSSELNVNALELDDSALYLCASSWDSMEQYFGPGTRLTVT.

The chain couples TRBV25-1 to TRBJ2-1; 7 bases line up with TRBD2. The CDR3 runs to 18 residues. Germline CDR1 MGHDK, CDR2 SYGVNS. Trimming took 5 bases from V and 6 from J; bases not matched to a gene: 19. CDR3 nucleotides: TGTGCCAGCAGTAACCCCTTAGGATGGGGAGGGAACGGCAATGAGCAGTTCTTC. As protein: CASSNPLGWGGNGNEQFF.

This clone was seen once. The chain has TRBV10-1 and TRBJ2-3; 10 bases align to TRBD2. The germline V gene has CDR1 WNHNN and CDR2 SYGVQD (reference sequence). The CDR3 runs 15 residues. J lost 6 bases, V lost 2 bases, and 5 bases had no gene match. The chain's CDR3 is CASSERTSGVDTQYF. CDR3 coding DNA: TGCGCCAGCAGTGAGCGAACTAGCGGGGTGGATACGCAGTATTTT.

The V gene is TRBV5-6, the J gene TRBJ1-1, with TRBD1 matching over 7 bases. From germline, CDR1 is SGHDT and CDR2 YYEEEE. V lost 1 base, J lost 1 base, and 7 bases stayed unmatched. CDR3 length equals 16 residues. The DNA of the CDR3 is TGTGCCAGCAGCTTGCGCCGGACAGGACAGAACACTGAAGCTTTCTTT. It codes for CASSLRRTGQNTEAFF.